This T cell receptor beta chain was recorded in a study of T cells after yellow fever vaccination. Study-level findings and limits: Post-booster repertoires contained most primary-vaccination clones again (almost 97% CD4, less than 90% CD8). Highly abundant clonotypes carried over from the bulk population could end up in FACS-sorted repertoires as contaminants.

TCR cDNA was made by 5'RACE template switching, adding a universal primer site and UMIs. TCRdb re-called the 5' RACE reads with MiXCR, one entry per CDR3 protein. The repertoire consists of some 340,000 distinct CDR3 sequences, with approximately 4% occurring once and the leading ten covering around 25%. This clonotype was picked up a small number of times. Its antigen is not identified. Germline V lookup: CDR1 SGHDT, CDR2 YYEEEE. J was trimmed by 6 bases and V by 5 bases; bases with no gene match: 4. CDR3 length: 14 amino acids. The source was PBMCs, collected 5 days after the yellow fever booster vaccination. The clonotype comes from a man aged 18-30 years who received the YFV17D yellow fever vaccine. V gene TRBV5-6 combines with J gene TRBJ2-1, with 11 positions matching TRBD1. The CDR3 DNA is TGTGCCAGCAGGACGGGACAGGGGGGCAATGAGCAGTTCTTC. It specifies CASRTGQGGNEQFF.